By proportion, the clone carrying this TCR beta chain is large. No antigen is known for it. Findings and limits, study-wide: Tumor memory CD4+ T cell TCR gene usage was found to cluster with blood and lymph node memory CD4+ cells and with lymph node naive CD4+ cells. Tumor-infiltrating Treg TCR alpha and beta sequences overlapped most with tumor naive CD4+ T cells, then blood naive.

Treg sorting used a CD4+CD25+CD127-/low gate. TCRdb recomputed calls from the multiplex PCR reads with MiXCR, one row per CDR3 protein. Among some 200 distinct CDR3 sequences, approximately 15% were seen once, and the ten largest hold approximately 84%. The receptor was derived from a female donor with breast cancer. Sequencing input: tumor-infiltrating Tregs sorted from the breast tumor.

CDR3 protein: CASSDSYGYTF. CDR3 nucleotide sequence: TGTGCCAGCAGCGACAGTTATGGCTACACCTTC. The gene calls are TRBV12-3 or TRBV12-4 and TRBJ1-2, with D possibly TRBD1 on 5 matching bases. V was pared by 6 bases and J by 5 bases, with 7 bases between. CDR3 length: 11 amino acids.